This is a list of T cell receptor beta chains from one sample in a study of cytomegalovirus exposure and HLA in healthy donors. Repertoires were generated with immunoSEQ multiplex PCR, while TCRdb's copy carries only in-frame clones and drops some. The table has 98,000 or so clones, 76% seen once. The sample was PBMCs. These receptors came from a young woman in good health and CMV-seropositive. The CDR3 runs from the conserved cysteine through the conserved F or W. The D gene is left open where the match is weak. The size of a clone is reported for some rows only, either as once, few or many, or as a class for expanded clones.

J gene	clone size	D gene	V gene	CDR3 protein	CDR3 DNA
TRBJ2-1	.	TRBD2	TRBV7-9	CASSPGLASYNEQFF	TGTGCCAGCAGCCCGGGACTAGCTTCCTACAATGAGCAGTTCTTC
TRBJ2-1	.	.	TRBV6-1	CASRDGYNEQFF	TGTGCCAGTAGAGACGGGTACAATGAGCAGTTCTTC
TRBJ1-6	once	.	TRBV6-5	CASSRPGNSPLHF	TGTGCCAGCAGTCGACCAGGGAATTCACCCCTCCACTTT
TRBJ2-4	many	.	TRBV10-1	CASSHPRLAKNIQYF	TGCGCCAGCAGTCATCCCCGGTTAGCCAAAAACATTCAGTACTTC
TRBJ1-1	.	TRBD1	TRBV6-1	CASSEVGDRGDEAFF	TGTGCCAGCAGTGAAGTAGGTGACAGGGGTGATGAAGCTTTCTTT
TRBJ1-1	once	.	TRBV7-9	CASGYAGNTEAFF	TGTGCCAGCGGTTATGCAGGGAACACTGAAGCTTTCTTT
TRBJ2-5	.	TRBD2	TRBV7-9	CASSGSLAGGGETQYF	TGTGCCAGCAGCGGGTCGCTAGCGGGAGGTGGGGAGACCCAGTACTTC
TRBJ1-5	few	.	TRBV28	CASLPRGQPQHF	TGTGCCAGTCTACCTAGGGGTCAGCCCCAGCATTTT
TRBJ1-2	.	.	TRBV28	CASNSRAGYTF	TGTGCCAGCAACAGTCGCGCTGGCTACACCTTC
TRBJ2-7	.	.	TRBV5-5	CASSFSRFLYEQYF	TGTGCCAGCAGCTTTTCGAGGTTTCTCTACGAGCAGTACTTC
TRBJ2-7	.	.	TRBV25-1	CASSDGQGIAYEQYF	TGTGCCAGCAGTGACGGGCAGGGAATCGCCTACGAGCAGTACTTC
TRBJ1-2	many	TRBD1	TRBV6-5	CASSYARTGGNYGYTF	TGTGCCAGCAGTTACGCCCGGACAGGGGGCAACTATGGCTACACCTTC
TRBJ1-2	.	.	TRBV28	CASSLVNYGYTF	TGTGCCAGCAGTTTAGTAAACTATGGCTACACCTTC
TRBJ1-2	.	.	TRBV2	CARSGVNYGYTF	TGTGCCAGATCCGGGGTTAACTATGGCTACACCTTC
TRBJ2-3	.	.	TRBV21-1	CASSTSGRAQRGDTQYF	TGTGCCAGCAGCACTAGCGGGAGAGCACAACGGGGAGATACGCAGTATTTT
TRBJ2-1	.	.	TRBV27	CASSPRRDEQFF	TGTGCCAGCAGTCCCCGCCGAGATGAGCAGTTCTTC
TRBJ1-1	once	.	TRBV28	CASSYRQENTEAFF	TGTGCCAGCAGTTACCGACAGGAGAACACTGAAGCTTTCTTT
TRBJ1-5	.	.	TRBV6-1	CASRPDTYSNQPQHF	TGTGCCAGCAGGCCAGACACCTATAGCAATCAGCCCCAGCATTTT
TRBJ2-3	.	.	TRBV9	CASSVGRAFSTDTQYF	TGTGCCAGCAGCGTAGGTCGAGCGTTTAGCACAGATACGCAGTATTTT
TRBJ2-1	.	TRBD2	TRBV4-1	CASSHGTAWTSGSGNEQFF	TGCGCCAGCAGCCATGGGACAGCGTGGACTAGCGGGAGTGGCAATGAGCAGTTCTTC
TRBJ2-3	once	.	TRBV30	CAWRSGVPTDTQYF	TGTGCCTGGAGGAGCGGCGTACCGACAGATACGCAGTATTTT
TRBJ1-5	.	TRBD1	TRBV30	CAWSPSWGQGRGPSQPQHF	TGTGCCTGGAGTCCCTCCTGGGGACAGGGGAGGGGGCCAAGTCAGCCCCAGCATTTT
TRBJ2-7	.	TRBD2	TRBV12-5	CASVLAGGPYEQYF	TGTGCTAGTGTACTAGCGGGAGGACCCTACGAGCAGTACTTC
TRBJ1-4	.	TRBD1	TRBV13	CASSLGQSNEKLFF	TGTGCCAGCAGCTTGGGACAGTCGAATGAAAAACTGTTTTTT
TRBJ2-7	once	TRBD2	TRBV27	CASSLEAGDGEQYF	TGTGCCAGCAGTTTGGAAGCGGGAGATGGGGAGCAGTACTTC
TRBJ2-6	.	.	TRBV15	CATSRDTPVLSGANVLTF	TGTGCCACCAGCAGAGATACTCCGGTTCTCTCTGGGGCCAACGTCCTGACTTTC
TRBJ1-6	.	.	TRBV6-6	CASSRRQGDNSPLHF	TGTGCCAGCAGTCGACGCCAGGGCGACAATTCACCCCTCCACTTT
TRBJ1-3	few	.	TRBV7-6	CASSLERTVHGNTIYF	TGTGCCAGCAGCTTAGAACGGACAGTGCACGGAAACACCATATATTTT
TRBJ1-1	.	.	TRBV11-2	CASSLGGVEAFF	TGTGCCAGCAGCTTAGGGGGGGTTGAAGCTTTCTTT
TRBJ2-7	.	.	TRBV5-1	CASSSGTPWEQYF	TGCGCCAGCAGCAGCGGGACACCCTGGGAGCAGTACTTC
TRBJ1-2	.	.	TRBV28	CASSRGNYGYTF	TGTGCCAGCAGTCGGGGTAACTATGGCTACACCTTC
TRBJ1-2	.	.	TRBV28	CASSERRGGPGYTF	TGTGCCAGCAGTGAACGGCGGGGGGGCCCTGGCTACACCTTC
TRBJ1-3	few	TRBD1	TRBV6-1	CASSATGASGNTIYF	TGTGCCAGCAGCGCGACAGGGGCCTCTGGAAACACCATATATTTT
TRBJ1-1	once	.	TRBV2	CASGGEAFF	TGTGCCAGCGGAGGTGAAGCTTTCTTT
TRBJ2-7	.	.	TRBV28	CASSMGGAFYEQYF	TGTGCCAGCAGCATGGGGGGGGCTTTCTACGAGCAGTACTTC
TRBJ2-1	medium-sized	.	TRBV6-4	CASSESEGDEQFF	TGTGCCAGCAGTGAAAGCGAGGGTGATGAGCAGTTCTTC
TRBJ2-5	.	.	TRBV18	CASSPTGKETQYF	TGTGCCAGCTCACCAACGGGTAAAGAGACCCAGTACTTC
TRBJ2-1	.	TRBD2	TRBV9	CASSVVAGGNNEQFF	TGTGCCAGCAGCGTAGTTGCGGGAGGGAACAATGAGCAGTTCTTC
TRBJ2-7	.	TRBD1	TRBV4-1	CASSQYRGPSYEQYF	TGCGCCAGCAGCCAGTACAGGGGGCCGTCCTACGAGCAGTACTTC
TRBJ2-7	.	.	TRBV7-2	CASSMLAIYEQYF	TGTGCCAGCAGCATGTTGGCCATCTACGAGCAGTACTTC
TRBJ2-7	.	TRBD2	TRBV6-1	CASRATSGPYEQYF	TGTGCCAGCAGGGCGACTAGCGGACCCTACGAGCAGTACTTC
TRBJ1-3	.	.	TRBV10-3	CAISSPAGSGNTIYF	TGTGCCATCAGTTCCCCGGCGGGCTCTGGAAACACCATATATTTT
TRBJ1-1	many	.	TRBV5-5	CASSLDGSGNTEAFF	TGTGCCAGCAGCTTGGACGGCAGCGGGAACACTGAAGCTTTCTTT
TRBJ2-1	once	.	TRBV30	CAWSVRSPGVEFF	TGTGCCTGGAGTGTACGATCCCCGGGAGTGGAGTTCTTC
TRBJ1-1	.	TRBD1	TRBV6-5	CASRETGGMNTEAFF	TGTGCCAGCAGGGAGACAGGGGGCATGAACACTGAAGCTTTCTTT
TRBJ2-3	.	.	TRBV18	CASSPRPRITDTQYF	TGTGCCAGCTCACCTCGCCCCAGAATCACAGATACGCAGTATTTT
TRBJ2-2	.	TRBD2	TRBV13	CASSLRLAGVTGELFF	TGTGCCAGCAGCCTTCGACTAGCGGGAGTCACCGGGGAGCTGTTTTTT
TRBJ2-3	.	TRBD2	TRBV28	CASSSPSVAGVGTQYF	TGTGCCAGCAGTTCCCCCAGCGTAGCGGGAGTTGGTACGCAGTATTTT
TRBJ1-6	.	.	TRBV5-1	CASSPRDNNSPLHF	TGCGCCAGCAGCCCTCGGGACAATAATTCACCCCTCCACTTT
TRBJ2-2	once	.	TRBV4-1	CASSQGTGRGTGELFF	TGCGCCAGCAGCCAAGGAACGGGGCGGGGCACCGGGGAGCTGTTTTTT